This T cell receptor (beta chain) originates from a study of regulatory T cells in long-lasting Graves disease. Whole-study findings and limits: Small sample size may have lowered accuracy.

CDR3-region Arm-PCR and iRepertoire HTBI primers produced the TCR beta libraries. Authors' methods: Among the samples, 50 to 80 TRBV and around 15 TRBJ segments were identified. One entry per CDR3 protein, called by TCRdb with MiXCR from the multiplex PCR reads. The V and J calls shown here were made by TCRdb, not taken from the authors' results. The profile shows more than 650,000 distinct CDR3 sequences, about 32% of them singletons. A word on this clonotype: Its cognate antigen is unknown.

Time point reported: persistent/refractory GD, antithyroid drugs over 5 years with positive TRAb. The TCR library was made from RNA that had been extracted from PBMCs in TRIzol. Material: peripheral blood mononuclear cells (PBMCs), obtained when the disease was refractory, from a patient treated with antithyroid drugs. This clonotype was obtained from a female donor with Graves disease.

CDR3 nucleotide sequence: TGCGCCAGCAGCATCGGACCGAACTACGAGCAGTACTTC. Protein product: CASSIGPNYEQYF. This chain uses TRBV5-1 with TRBJ2-7; D gene uncertain. The CDR3 has 13 residues. CDR1 is SGHRS and CDR2 is YFSETQ in the germline V gene. Trimming took 4 bases from V and 3 from J, leaving 11 bases between them.